This T cell receptor (beta chain) comes out of a study of OX40 agonist ivuxolimab in advanced cancers. Study in general: Patients were dosed intravenously with ivuxolimab at 0.01 to 10 mg/kg every 2 weeks. General study points: Expanded clones belonging to CD8+ T cells outnumbered, on average, those of CD4+. There was clonal expansion of CD4+ and CD8+ blood T cells by week 6 at 0.1 to 3.0 mg/kg.

Samples were taken at baseline and on day 1 of cycles 4 and 7. Measured with immunoSEQ multiplex PCR; TCRdb has only the in-frame clones, and not every one. The data show 28,000 or so clones, with around 85% seen just once and 34% held by the top ten. Details on this clone: Its antigen remains unidentified.

The germline V and J ends were trimmed by 0 bases and 0 bases, with 9 bases remaining between them. In germline, CDR1 is SNHLY, CDR2 FYNNEI. The CDR3 is made up of 15 amino acids. The source of this sequence is an adult with an advanced solid tumor such as melanoma, head and neck, liver or kidney cancer. The chain links TRBV2 to TRBJ2-7, with a weak D call TRBD1 (6 bases). The specimen was CD4+ or CD8+ T cells sorted from blood, collected in a trial of the OX40 agonist ivuxolimab. CDR3 sequence: CASSEAWGLSYEQYF. The DNA for the CDR3 is TGTGCCAGCAGTGAAGCCTGGGGGCTCTCCTACGAGCAGTACTTC.